Listed below are T cell receptor beta chains from one sample, sequenced in a study of beta chain features in type 1 diabetes. TCRdb keeps only in-frame clones here, not all; method: immunoSEQ multiplex PCR. The sample shows some 170,000 clones, 50% to 70% of them seen only once. Specimen: naive CD4+ T cells from blood. The receptor source for this set is a young man with type 1 diabetes. Both conserved end residues are part of each CDR3. The order of the fields is J gene, D gene, clone size, V gene, CDR3 DNA, CDR3 protein. The D gene is left open where the match is weak. Some rows have no size entry. The others give once, few or many, or a class for an expanded clone.

J gene: TRBJ2-5; D gene: .; clone size: .; V gene: TRBV4-3; CDR3 DNA: TGCGCCAGCAGCCGACGACCGTACCAAGAGACCCAGTACTTC; CDR3 protein: CASSRRPYQETQYF
J gene: TRBJ1-5; D gene: TRBD1; clone size: once; V gene: TRBV29-1; CDR3 DNA: TGCAGCGTTAGGACAGGGGACCAGCCCCAGCATTTT; CDR3 protein: CSVRTGDQPQHF
J gene: TRBJ1-6; D gene: TRBD1; clone size: once; V gene: TRBV28; CDR3 DNA: TGTGCCAGCAGTTTAGCAGGGGGCGAACCCCTCCACTTT; CDR3 protein: CASSLAGGEPLHF
J gene: TRBJ2-3; D gene: TRBD2; clone size: .; V gene: TRBV28; CDR3 DNA: TGTGCCAGCGGAAGCGGGGGGGCGGTAGATACGCAGTATTTT; CDR3 protein: CASGSGGAVDTQYF
J gene: TRBJ2-5; D gene: .; clone size: .; V gene: TRBV10-3; CDR3 DNA: TGTGCCATCAGTGGTGGACAGAAGGAGACCCAGTACTTC; CDR3 protein: CAISGGQKETQYF
J gene: TRBJ2-1; D gene: TRBD2; clone size: .; V gene: TRBV2; CDR3 DNA: TGTGCCAGCAGTTCGACTAGCGGAGACTACAATGAGCAGTTCTTC; CDR3 protein: CASSSTSGDYNEQFF
J gene: TRBJ2-7; D gene: .; clone size: .; V gene: TRBV7-9; CDR3 DNA: TGTGCCAGCAGCTTAGAGGGTAGAGTGAGCGAGCAGTACTTC; CDR3 protein: CASSLEGRVSEQYF
J gene: TRBJ2-1; D gene: .; clone size: .; V gene: TRBV4-1; CDR3 DNA: TGCGCCAGCAGCCAAGATCCGTATGAAGGAGGCTCCTACAATGAGCAGTTCTTC; CDR3 protein: CASSQDPYEGGSYNEQFF
J gene: TRBJ2-1; D gene: TRBD1; clone size: .; V gene: TRBV5-1; CDR3 DNA: TGCGCCAGCAGCCGCGGGACAGGGGATGTGAATGAGCAGTTCTTC; CDR3 protein: CASSRGTGDVNEQFF
J gene: TRBJ2-5; D gene: .; clone size: .; V gene: TRBV25-1; CDR3 DNA: TGTGCCAGCAGTGAATGGGAGGGGGCAGGGACCCAGTACTTC; CDR3 protein: CASSEWEGAGTQYF
J gene: TRBJ1-2; D gene: TRBD1; clone size: few; V gene: TRBV29-1; CDR3 DNA: TGCAGCGTTGAATCTGGGACAGTATTAACAGGCTACACCTTC; CDR3 protein: CSVESGTVLTGYTF
J gene: TRBJ2-7; D gene: .; clone size: .; V gene: TRBV15; CDR3 DNA: TGTGCCACCAGCAGAATGGCGGGACGGGGACCCTACGAGCAGTACTTC; CDR3 protein: CATSRMAGRGPYEQYF
J gene: TRBJ2-7; D gene: .; clone size: .; V gene: TRBV2; CDR3 DNA: TGTGCCAGCAGAAATGACCGGCGGGGCGAGCAGTACTTC; CDR3 protein: CASRNDRRGEQYF
J gene: TRBJ2-3; D gene: .; clone size: few; V gene: TRBV9; CDR3 DNA: TGTGCCAGCAGCCCCCGTCTCCTTAGCACAGATACGCAGTATTTT; CDR3 protein: CASSPRLLSTDTQYF
J gene: TRBJ1-1; D gene: .; clone size: .; V gene: TRBV29-1; CDR3 DNA: TGCAGCGTTGAAGATAGAGGGGGAAAGAACACTGAAGCTTTCTTT; CDR3 protein: CSVEDRGGKNTEAFF
J gene: TRBJ2-3; D gene: .; clone size: .; V gene: TRBV4-1; CDR3 DNA: TGCGCCAGCAGCCAAGAGGTATCCCCGGCGGTCCCAGATACGCAGTATTTT; CDR3 protein: CASSQEVSPAVPDTQYF
J gene: TRBJ2-1; D gene: .; clone size: once; V gene: TRBV7-2; CDR3 DNA: TGTGCCAGCAGCTTCGAGGGTCCCGAGCAGTTCTTC; CDR3 protein: CASSFEGPEQFF
J gene: TRBJ2-5; D gene: TRBD2; clone size: few; V gene: TRBV30; CDR3 DNA: TGTGCCTGGAGCTCGGGGGGGGCAGAGACCCAGTACTTC; CDR3 protein: CAWSSGGAETQYF
J gene: TRBJ2-7; D gene: .; clone size: .; V gene: TRBV10-3; CDR3 DNA: TGTGCCATCAGTGAGTTCGGGAGCTCGGGCTACGAGCAGTACTTC; CDR3 protein: CAISEFGSSGYEQYF
J gene: TRBJ2-5; D gene: .; clone size: .; V gene: TRBV20-1; CDR3 DNA: TGCAGTGCTAGTCCCGGAGAGACCCAGTACTTC; CDR3 protein: CSASPGETQYF
J gene: TRBJ1-1; D gene: .; clone size: once; V gene: TRBV6-6; CDR3 DNA: TGTGCCAGCAGTGCCCAGGGTGGGACTGAAGCTTTCTTT; CDR3 protein: CASSAQGGTEAFF
J gene: TRBJ1-1; D gene: .; clone size: .; V gene: TRBV30; CDR3 DNA: TGTGCCTGGAGTAATGGAGGGGGCACTGAAGCTTTCTTT; CDR3 protein: CAWSNGGGTEAFF
J gene: TRBJ2-1; D gene: TRBD1; clone size: few; V gene: TRBV14; CDR3 DNA: TGTGCCAGCAGTTCAGGGGGCAGTGAGCAGTTCTTC; CDR3 protein: CASSSGGSEQFF
J gene: TRBJ1-2; D gene: .; clone size: .; V gene: TRBV2; CDR3 DNA: TGTGCCAGCATTATCGACAGACTCTATGGCTACACCTTC; CDR3 protein: CASIIDRLYGYTF
J gene: TRBJ2-2; D gene: .; clone size: few; V gene: TRBV30; CDR3 DNA: TGTGCCTGGAGTGTGCTTAGTTCGGAGCTGTTTTTT; CDR3 protein: CAWSVLSSELFF
J gene: TRBJ1-2; D gene: .; clone size: .; V gene: TRBV29-1; CDR3 DNA: TGCAGCGTTAATGAAAGGAACTATGGCTACACCTTC; CDR3 protein: CSVNERNYGYTF
J gene: TRBJ2-7; D gene: TRBD1; clone size: .; V gene: TRBV7-2; CDR3 DNA: TGTGCCAGCAGCACCCGGACAGGGAAAGGGTACGAGCAGTACTTC; CDR3 protein: CASSTRTGKGYEQYF
J gene: TRBJ2-2; D gene: TRBD1; clone size: few; V gene: TRBV7-2; CDR3 DNA: TGTGCCAGCAGCTCGCGACAGGGGTCCACCGGGGAGCTGTTTTTT; CDR3 protein: CASSSRQGSTGELFF
J gene: TRBJ2-3; D gene: .; clone size: .; V gene: TRBV18; CDR3 DNA: TGTGCCAGCTCACCTGAAAATACGCAGTATTTT; CDR3 protein: CASSPENTQYF
J gene: TRBJ2-5; D gene: .; clone size: .; V gene: TRBV15; CDR3 DNA: TGTGCCACCAGCAGGGAAGAGACCCAGTACTTC; CDR3 protein: CATSREETQYF
J gene: TRBJ2-3; D gene: .; clone size: .; V gene: TRBV13; CDR3 DNA: TGTGCCAGCAGCAGCTATGTGGATACGCAGTATTTT; CDR3 protein: CASSSYVDTQYF
J gene: TRBJ2-3; D gene: .; clone size: .; V gene: TRBV7-9; CDR3 DNA: TGTGCCAGCAGTAGTAGCACAGATACGCAGTATTTT; CDR3 protein: CASSSSTDTQYF
J gene: TRBJ2-2; D gene: .; clone size: .; V gene: TRBV4-3; CDR3 DNA: TGCGCCAGCAGCCAAGATTCAGGGTCCGGGGAGCTGTTTTTT; CDR3 protein: CASSQDSGSGELFF
J gene: TRBJ2-5; D gene: .; clone size: .; V gene: TRBV29-1; CDR3 DNA: TGCAGCGTTGAACGGAGTGTAGGAGAGACCCAGTACTTC; CDR3 protein: CSVERSVGETQYF
J gene: TRBJ2-1; D gene: TRBD2; clone size: .; V gene: TRBV7-2; CDR3 DNA: TGTGCCAGCAGCTTACGGGAGAGGACTAGCGCCGACAATGAGCAGTTCTTC; CDR3 protein: CASSLRERTSADNEQFF
J gene: TRBJ2-1; D gene: .; clone size: .; V gene: TRBV7-2; CDR3 DNA: TGTGCCAGCAGCTTAGCGGCGACTACCCTCAATGAGCAGTTCTTC; CDR3 protein: CASSLAATTLNEQFF
J gene: TRBJ2-1; D gene: .; clone size: .; V gene: TRBV2; CDR3 DNA: TGTGCCAGCGCGGGGCCCGGGAATGAGCAGTTCTTC; CDR3 protein: CASAGPGNEQFF
J gene: TRBJ2-1; D gene: TRBD1; clone size: few; V gene: TRBV14; CDR3 DNA: TGTGCCAGCAGCCAAGACTTTGACAGGGATTACAATGAGCAGTTCTTC; CDR3 protein: CASSQDFDRDYNEQFF
J gene: TRBJ2-7; D gene: .; clone size: few; V gene: TRBV29-1; CDR3 DNA: TGCAGCGTGGGGGACGGGTACTTC; CDR3 protein: CSVGDGYF
J gene: TRBJ2-7; D gene: TRBD2; clone size: .; V gene: TRBV29-1; CDR3 DNA: TGCAGCGTTGAAGTCTCGTCTAGCGGGGGGGGAGAGCAGTACTTC; CDR3 protein: CSVEVSSSGGGEQYF
J gene: TRBJ1-5; D gene: .; clone size: once; V gene: TRBV30; CDR3 DNA: TGTGCCTACCAGCAACAGGGATTGAGCAATCAGCCCCAGCATTTT; CDR3 protein: CAYQQQGLSNQPQHF
J gene: TRBJ2-7; D gene: TRBD2; clone size: few; V gene: TRBV27; CDR3 DNA: TGTGCCAGCAGTACTACTAGCGGGGGTTACGAGCAGTACTTC; CDR3 protein: CASSTTSGGYEQYF